The clone carrying this TCR beta chain was observed a handful of times. The antigen is not known. Germline V gene data show CDR1 as SGHTA and CDR2 as FQGNSA. With V trimmed by 5 bases and J by 10 bases, 6 bases remained unmatched. CDR3 size: 13 residues. The data stem from a study of radiation and T cells in renal cell carcinoma. Across the whole study: Nephrectomy followed 15 Gy stereotactic body radiation by 4 weeks. Study-level results: Top tumor clonotypes rose in blood 2 weeks post-radiation, then contracted.

Noted time point: baseline pretreatment blood. The sample's treatment: 15 Gy SBRT to primary tumor, nephrectomy 4 weeks later. After SBRT, blood was collected at 2 and 4 weeks, plus baseline. TCRdb's copy holds only in-frame clones and misses some; the assay was immunoSEQ multiplex PCR. This sample yields about 140,000 clones, of which around 78% are seen a single time; under 30% belongs to the top ten. The receptor was derived from a woman aged 50 to 60 with renal cell carcinoma. The source material was blood, sampled from a patient whose treatment included radiotherapy and nephrectomy. The rearrangement joins TRBV7-2 to TRBJ1-5, with 9 bases fitting TRBD1. The CDR3 loop is CASSRQGEYPQHF. The CDR3 DNA reads as TGTGCCAGCAGCCGACAGGGGGAATACCCCCAGCATTTT. The whole variable domain, remainder taken from reference TRBV7-2 and TRBJ1-5, is GAGVSQSPSNKVTEKGKDVELRCDPISGHTALYWYRQSLGQGLEFLIYFQGNSAPDKSGLPSDRFSAERTGGSVSTLTIQRTQQEDSAVYLCASSRQGEYPQHFGDGTRLSIL.